The 9 T cell receptor beta chains reported below all come from one sample, sequenced in a study of tissue T cells after allogeneic stem cell transplantation (dated by TCRdb to 2021 to 2024). The time point label corresponds to: mouse harvest day 7 after allogeneic transplant. Mouse grafts combined 10^7 T-cell-depleted bone marrow cells with 10^6 splenic CD5+ T cells, given via tail vein injection. Library prep was done by the immunoSEQ multiplex PCR assay. TCRdb took this table from immuneACCESS and kept in-frame rearrangements with V and J called. Such tables lack part of the clones; where checked against another copy, unresolved V genes explain under half of the gap, and the rest is unexplained. In all, the sample holds roughly 5,300 clones, and over 50% of those were seen once. Approximately 10% of the sample comes from the top ten. Sequencing used gut tissue. The receptors were sampled from a female BALB/c mouse given C57BL/6 T cells with graft-versus-host disease after an allogeneic hematopoietic cell transplant.

Concerning this clone: Gene names are the mouse ones. The covered CDR3 bases are TGTGCCAGCAGCCACCCGGGGGGGGAACAGTAC. Encoded protein: CASSHPGGEQY. The entire CDR3 reads CASSHPGGEQYF. The chain carries TRBV2 and TRBJ2-7; 7 bases match TRBD2. From the germline J gene comes the end of the CDR3, since the read stops 1 residue before it. The germline V gene has CDR1 LGHNA and CDR2 YSYQKL. The CDR3 runs 12 residues. Trimming cost V 3 bases and J 7 bases; bases outside gene matches: 3.

In the case of this clone: Here the gene names and germline are mouse. Coverage ceases 1 residue before the CDR3 finishes, and the germline J gene fills in the end. This chain links TRBV12-2 with TRBJ2-5; 10 bases agree with TRBD2. The CDR3 has 14 residues. J lost 6 bases, V lost 4 bases, and 6 bases had no gene match. From germline, CDR1 is SGHLS and CDR2 HYDKME. Incomplete CDR3 DNA: TGTGCCAGCTCCCCGACTGGGGGGAAGGACACCCAGTAC. Translation: CASSPTGGKDTQY. The entire CDR3 protein reads CASSPTGGKDTQYF.

This clone was found a few times. Gene names are the mouse ones. The CDR3 extends 1 residue past the end of the read, so its final part is completed from the germline J gene. This rearrangement joins TRBV15 to TRBJ2-7; 8 bases align to TRBD2. Trimming at V came to 3 bases and at J to 1 base, leaving 2 bases not matched to a gene. Germline lookup yields CDR1 SGHND and CDR2 FRSKSL. This CDR3 contains 14 residues. CDR3 sequence: CASSFRTGSYEQYF. The CDR3 bases that were read are TGTGCCAGCAGTTTCCGGACTGGGTCCTATGAACAGTAC.

As concerns this clone: These gene names are mouse names. The read gets to within 1 residue of the CDR3 end, and the germline J gene fills in the rest. Within the sample, other DNA sequences also encode this same CDR3. The chain carries TRBV26 and TRBJ2-1; 9 nucleotides line up with TRBD2. This CDR3 is built from 15 residues. CDR1 KGHPV and CDR2 FQNQEV come from the germline V gene (reference sequence). V shed 2 bases and J 1 base; nucleotides not matched to a gene: 0. Incomplete CDR3 DNA: TGTGCCAGCAGTCTGGACTGGGGGAACTATGCTGAGCAGTTC. This codes for CASSLDWGNYAEQF. The whole CDR3 sequence reads CASSLDWGNYAEQFF.

This clone came up a few times. Gene labels here are mouse ones. The missing CDR3 end, 1 residue past where the read stops, is filled in from the germline J gene. J is TRBJ1-3 and V is TRBV3, with D unresolved. Looked up from germline, CDR1 is SNHLY and CDR2 is FYNGKV (reference sequence). The ends were cut back, 0 bases at V and 4 bases at J, with 1 base in the middle. The CDR3 sequence is 12 residues long. The CDR3 here is CASSLAGNTLYF. The covered CDR3 bases are TGTGCCAGCAGCTTAGCCGGAAATACGCTCTAT.

Note on this clone: The gene symbols are mouse symbols. The read terminates 1 residue ahead of where the CDR3 ends, so the germline J gene completes it. The sample holds other DNA sequences that translate to the same CDR3. This sequence joins TRBV26 and TRBJ2-1, with 10 bases identical to TRBD2. Germline assignment: CDR1 KGHPV and CDR2 FQNQEV (reference sequence). Trimming took 6 bases from V and 0 from J; bases not matched to a gene: 5. There are 16 residues in the CDR3. CDR3 DNA, as far as it was read: TGTGCCAGCAGCCGACTGGGGGGCGGTAACTATGCTGAGCAGTTC. Its protein is CASSRLGGGNYAEQF. The CDR3, in full, reads CASSRLGGGNYAEQFF.

By share, this clone counts as medium-sized (0.01 to 0.1%). Gene names are the mouse ones. From the germline J gene comes the end of the CDR3, since the read stops 1 residue before it. The genes are TRBV1 and TRBJ2-4; TRBD2 matches at 8 bases. With V trimmed by 0 bases and J by 0 bases, 5 bases remained unmatched. CDR1 is NSQYPW, CDR2 LRSPGD, per germline (reference sequence). This CDR3 region has 17 residues. The CDR3 bases that were read are TGCACCTGCAGTGCAGACTGGGGGGCCTTTAGTCAAAACACCTTGTAC. Translated, it gives CTCSADWGAFSQNTLY. The CDR3 in full is CTCSADWGAFSQNTLYF.

As concerns this clone: Each gene name is a mouse one. Here the CDR3 reads CASSLQGTGQLYF. The covered CDR3 bases are TGTGCCAGCAGCCTTCAGGGGACCGGGCAGCTCTAC. V and J are TRBV26 and TRBJ2-2; weak D call: TRBD1 (6 bases). The read comes to an end 1 residue before the CDR3 does, leaving the germline J gene to fill in the end. The V end was cut by 6 bases, the J end by 5 bases, with 10 bases between. Looked up from germline, CDR1 is KGHPV and CDR2 is FQNQEV (reference sequence). This CDR3 region has 13 residues.

This clone is judged large. Gene names denote mouse genes. The read terminates 1 residue before the CDR3 end, so the remaining end is supplied by the germline J gene. This sequence joins TRBV13-3 and TRBJ1-3, with TRBD1 as a possible D gene (5 bases). Germline V CDR1 and CDR2: NNHDY, SYVADS. V lost 2 bases and J 2 bases, leaving 8 bases between the germline ends. The CDR3 length is 14 residues. CDR3 in amino acids: CASSEGGAGNTLYF. Partial CDR3 DNA: TGTGCCAGCAGTGAGGGGGGGGCTGGAAATACGCTCTAT.